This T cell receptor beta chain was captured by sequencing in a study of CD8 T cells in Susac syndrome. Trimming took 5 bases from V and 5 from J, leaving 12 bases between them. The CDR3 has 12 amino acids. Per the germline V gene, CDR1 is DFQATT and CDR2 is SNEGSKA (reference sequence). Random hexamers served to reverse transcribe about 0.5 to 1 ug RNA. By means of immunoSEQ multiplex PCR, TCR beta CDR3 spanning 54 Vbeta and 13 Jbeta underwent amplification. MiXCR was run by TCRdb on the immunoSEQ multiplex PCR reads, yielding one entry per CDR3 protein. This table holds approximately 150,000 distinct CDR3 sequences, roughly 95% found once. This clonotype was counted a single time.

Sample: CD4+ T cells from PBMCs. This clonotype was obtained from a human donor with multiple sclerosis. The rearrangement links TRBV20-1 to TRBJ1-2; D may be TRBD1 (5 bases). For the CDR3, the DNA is TGCAGTGCTCCGGGACTTATGTATGGCTACACCTTC. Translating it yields CSAPGLMYGYTF.